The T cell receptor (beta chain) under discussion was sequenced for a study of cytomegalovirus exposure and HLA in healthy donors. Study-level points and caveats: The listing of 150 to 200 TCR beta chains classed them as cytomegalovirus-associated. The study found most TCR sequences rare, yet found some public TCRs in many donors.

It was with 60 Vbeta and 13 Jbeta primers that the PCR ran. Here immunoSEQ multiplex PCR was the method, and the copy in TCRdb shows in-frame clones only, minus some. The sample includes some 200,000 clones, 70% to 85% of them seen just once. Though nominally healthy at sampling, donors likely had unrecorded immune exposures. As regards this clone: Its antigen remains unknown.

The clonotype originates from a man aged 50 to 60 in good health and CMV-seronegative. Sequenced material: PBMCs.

The CDR3 bases are TGCAGCGTTGCCAGGGCAGGAGTTGAAGCTTTCTTT. Protein: CSVARAGVEAFF. This rearrangement joins TRBV29-1 to TRBJ1-1; D might be TRBD1 (5 bases). V dropped 4 bases and J dropped 7 bases, with 13 bases sitting between them. Germline CDR1 is SQVTM and CDR2 is ANQGSEA. This CDR3 contains 12 residues.